One and the same sample provided the 27 T cell receptor beta chains below, sequenced in a study of response to subunit inactivated influenza vaccine. TCRdb passed the RT-PCR reads through MiXCR, listing each CDR3 protein once. The data contain about 480,000 distinct CDR3 sequences, roughly 13% of them singletons. Here the sequenced sample was PBMCs from blood, taken 45 days after vaccination. The origin of the receptors is a man aged 45-60 years who received an inactivated influenza vaccine.

The table lists this clonotype with a few counts. The chain couples TRBV12-3 or TRBV12-4 to TRBJ2-1; either TRBD1 or TRBD2 may fit D (5 bases each). Trimming pared 4 bases from V and 6 bases from J, leaving 13 bases between. The CDR3 is made up of 14 amino acids. The DNA of the CDR3 is TGTGCCAGCAGTTCCCGCAGGGACGGCAATGAGCAGTTCTTC. Translated, it gives CASSSRRDGNEQFF.

For the CDR3, the DNA is TGTGCCAGCAGCTCAGGGATGACCCAGTACTTC. Its translation: CASSSGMTQYF. The V call is TRBV7-3, the J call TRBJ2-5; TRBD1 might be the D (5 bases). V was shortened by 4 bases and J by 7 bases, with 7 bases between the two germline ends. This CDR3 spans 11 amino acids. Germline V gene sequence: CDR1 SGHTA, CDR2 FQGTGA.

This clonotype was seen only a few times. The chain's CDR3 is CASSRIDRAPYGYTF. CDR3 coding DNA: TGTGCCAGCAGCCGCATTGACAGGGCTCCCTATGGCTACACCTTC. The chain uses TRBV7-9 and TRBJ1-2, with 7 bases aligning to TRBD1. The CDR3 contains 15 residues. V gave up 5 bases and J gave up 4 bases; unmatched junction bases: 10. From germline, CDR1 is SEHNR and CDR2 FQNEAQ (reference sequence).

This clonotype showed up just a few times. The rearrangement uses TRBV20-1 and TRBJ2-3; D gene ambiguous. The V end lost 3 bases, the J end lost 1 base, and 8 bases lay between the germline ends. Germline CDR1 and CDR2: DFQATT and SNEGSKA (reference sequence). This CDR3 has 13 residues. The CDR3 sequence is CSARPSRTDTQYF. DNA of the CDR3: TGCAGTGCTAGGCCCAGCCGCACAGATACGCAGTATTTT.

The chain carries TRBV7-2 and TRBJ2-1, with D unclear. The V gene lost 1 base and the J gene lost 8 bases, with 9 bases spanning the gap. The CDR3 totals 13 residues. Germline V gene lookup returns CDR1 SGHTA and CDR2 FQGNSA. In DNA form, the CDR3 reads TGTGCCAGCAGCTTAGGATTACGCTATGAGCAGTTCTTC. Its translation: CASSLGLRYEQFF.

Notes on this clonotype: A much larger clone differs from this one at a single base, so this may be a read error. This chain connects TRBV5-1 to TRBJ2-3; possible D gene TRBD2, 5 bases. CDR3 length: 15 residues. Germline-derived CDR1 and CDR2 are SGHRS and YFSETQ. V lost 4 bases to trimming and J lost 2 bases, with 14 bases between them. In nucleotides, the CDR3 is TGCGCCAGCAGCCTCGAGACTATAGCCACAGATACGCAGTATTTT. This gives the protein CASSLETIATDTQYF. The full variable domain, completed using reference TRBV5-1 and TRBJ2-3, is KAGVTQTPRYLIKTRGQQVTLSCSPISGHRSVSWYQQTPGQGLQFLFEYFSETQRNKGNFPGRFSGRQFSNSRSEMNVSTLELGDSALYLCASSLETIATDTQYFGPGTRLTVL.

This clonotype has more than one count but fewer than ten. The chain joins TRBV20-1 to TRBJ2-7; 10 nucleotides agree with TRBD2. Germline V CDR1 and CDR2: DFQATT, SNEGSKA (reference sequence). The CDR3 length is 14 residues. V was pared by 1 base and J by 6 bases, with 6 bases of the junction left unmatched. The chain's CDR3 is CSARVPSGGTEQYF. The DNA for the CDR3 is TGCAGTGCTAGAGTCCCTAGCGGGGGAACCGAGCAGTACTTC.

The chain is built from TRBV7-2 and TRBJ2-2; TRBD1 matches 9 bases. CDR1 is SGHTA, CDR2 FQGNSA, per germline. The length of the CDR3 is 15 residues. V lost 6 bases, J lost 4 bases, and 6 bases stayed unmatched. CDR3 amino acids: CASSQGTGSTGELFF. CDR3 nucleotide sequence: TGTGCCAGCAGTCAAGGGACAGGGAGCACCGGGGAGCTGTTTTTT. Full variable domain (outside the CDR3, taken from reference TRBV7-2 and TRBJ2-2): GAGVSQSPSNKVTEKGKDVELRCDPISGHTALYWYRQSLGQGLEFLIYFQGNSAPDKSGLPSDRFSAERTGGSVSTLTIQRTQQEDSAVYLCASSQGTGSTGELFFGEGSRLTVL.

The sample holds a few counts of this clonotype. V and J are TRBV9 and TRBJ2-7; D perhaps matches TRBD2 (6 bases). Per the germline V gene, CDR1 is SGDLS and CDR2 is YYNGEE. The CDR3 spans 13 residues. V was pared by 4 bases and J by 5 bases, with 13 bases between. The CDR3 is CASSTGVRDEQYF. In DNA form, the CDR3 reads TGTGCCAGCAGCACGGGAGTAAGGGACGAGCAGTACTTC.

In this sample, this clonotype turned up a few times. In nucleotides, the CDR3 is TGTGCCAGCAGCTCCTCGACTAGCGGGGGGGCCCTCGCAGATACGCAGTATTTT. Translated: CASSSSTSGGALADTQYF. The chain is built from TRBV11-1 and TRBJ2-3; 14 positions agree with TRBD2. This CDR3 has 18 residues. The trim removed 4 bases at V and 4 bases at J, leaving 10 bases unmatched. CDR1 is SGHAT, CDR2 FQDESV, per germline (reference sequence).

The gene calls are TRBV24-1 and TRBJ2-1; 10 bases line up with TRBD2. This CDR3 has 14 amino acids. The junction had 1 base not matched to a gene; V was cut back by 5 bases and J by 4 bases. Germline V CDR1 and CDR2: KGHDR, SFDVKD. CDR3 protein: CATSGTSGYNEQFF. CDR3 DNA: TGTGCCACCAGTGGGACTAGCGGATACAATGAGCAGTTCTTC.

The chain joins TRBV10-3 to TRBJ2-3, with TRBD2 matching over 9 bases. CDR1 ENHRY and CDR2 SYGVKD come from the germline V gene. The CDR3 is 16 amino acids. The V gene end was trimmed by 6 bases and the J gene end by 3 bases; junction bases not matched to a gene: 10. In DNA, the CDR3 is TGTGCCATCAGGGCCGCTGCGGGAGGGCCAACAGATACGCAGTATTTT. This sequence encodes CAIRAAAGGPTDTQYF.

V gene TRBV2 combines with J gene TRBJ2-7; D gene ambiguous. Trimming removed 7 bases at V and 6 bases at J, with 16 bases between. Looked up from germline, CDR1 is SNHLY and CDR2 is FYNNEI. The CDR3 has 13 amino acids. CDR3 residues: CASTVRRQSEQYF. The CDR3 DNA is TGTGCCAGCACGGTGAGGCGTCAAAGCGAGCAGTACTTC.

This clonotype came up a few times. V and J are TRBV3-1 and TRBJ2-1, with D perhaps assigned TRBD1 or TRBD2 (5 bases each). Trimming took off 4 bases at V and 5 bases at J, with 12 bases between the two ends. Germline V gene sequence: CDR1 LGHDT, CDR2 YNNKEL (reference sequence). The CDR3 covers 14 residues. CDR3 DNA: TGTGCCAGCAGCCGCCGGGACGCGCACAATGAGCAGTTCTTC. Its translation: CASSRRDAHNEQFF.

This clonotype was observed a handful of times. The chain has TRBV6-2 or TRBV6-3 and TRBJ2-7, with 8 bases fitting TRBD1. This CDR3 spans 13 amino acids. The germline V gene has CDR1 MNHEY and CDR2 SVGEGT. V lost 4 bases, J lost 5 bases, and 4 bases stayed unmatched. CDR3 DNA: TGTGCCAGCAGTTTCATCAGGGGGCACGAGCAGTACTTC. Its translation: CASSFIRGHEQYF.

The V and J genes are TRBV20-1 and TRBJ2-7; 11 bases are a match to TRBD2. V lost 3 bases to trimming and J lost 1 base; unmatched junction nucleotides: 5. Germline values: CDR1 DFQATT, CDR2 SNEGSKA (reference sequence). The length of the CDR3 is 15 residues. CDR3 in amino acids: CSASLASGGSYEQYF. For the CDR3, the DNA is TGCAGTGCTAGCCTGGCTAGCGGGGGGTCCTACGAGCAGTACTTC.

This clonotype was recorded a few times. The chain combines TRBV29-1 with TRBJ2-3; perhaps TRBD2 as D (6 bases). Germline lookup yields CDR1 SQVTM and CDR2 ANQGSEA. The germline V and J ends were trimmed by 6 bases and 4 bases, with 14 bases remaining between them. This CDR3 is 13 amino acids long. CDR3 nucleotides: TGCAGCGTGGGGGAGGCCCTAGCAGATACGCAGTATTTT. Amino acid sequence: CSVGEALADTQYF.

V gene TRBV9 combines with J gene TRBJ2-5; the match to TRBD2 covers 8 bases. Germline CDR1 and CDR2: SGDLS and YYNGEE. V was pared by 2 bases and J by 3 bases, with 15 bases of the junction left unmatched. The CDR3 extends over 18 amino acids. DNA for the CDR3: TGTGCCAGCAGCGTGGGCTGGGCCCGTGCGGGGGGTAAAGAGACCCAGTACTTC. Translating gives CASSVGWARAGGKETQYF.

This clonotype occurred a few times. The J gene is TRBJ2-7, the V gene TRBV7-8, with D possibly being TRBD2 (5 bases). The CDR3 is 15 amino acids. Germline assignment: CDR1 SGHVS and CDR2 FQNEAQ. V was shortened by 5 bases and J by 3 bases, with 17 bases between the two germline ends. CDR3 DNA: TGTGCCAGCAGCCCCACACGGGGTTCTTACTACGAGCAGTACTTC. Translation gives CASSPTRGSYYEQYF.

The chain couples TRBV14 to TRBJ2-5; no clear D gene. Trimming stripped 2 bases from V and 2 bases from J, with 12 bases between. In germline, CDR1 is SGHDN, CDR2 FVKESK. The CDR3 length is 15 residues. CDR3 protein: CASSQYPGRQETQYF. Here the CDR3 DNA reads TGTGCCAGCAGCCAATACCCCGGGCGACAAGAGACCCAGTACTTC.

This clonotype has a count of ten or more. The V gene is TRBV5-5, the J gene TRBJ1-6; D not resolved. Germline V gives CDR1 SGHKS, CDR2 YYEKEE (reference sequence). The CDR3 has 16 residues. The V end was cut by 0 bases, the J end by 9 bases, with 16 bases between. The CDR3 protein is CASSLAPTGLGSPLHF. In DNA, the CDR3 is TGTGCCAGCAGCTTGGCCCCCACGGGTTTAGGTTCACCCCTCCACTTT.

This clonotype was observed many times. The chain's CDR3 is CASSQRAGGAYEQYF. The CDR3 nucleotides are TGCGCCAGCAGCCAAAGGGCAGGAGGAGCCTACGAGCAGTACTTC. The rearrangement joins TRBV4-3 to TRBJ2-7, with D tentatively TRBD2 (5 bases). Germline CDR1 LGHNA, CDR2 YSLEER. CDR3 length: 15 amino acids. V was cut by 2 bases and J by 2 bases, with 13 bases left in between.

Only a few counts were recorded for this clonotype. The chain is built from TRBV6-2 or TRBV6-3 and TRBJ2-1; no clear D. Germline loops: CDR1 MNHEY, CDR2 SVGEGT. This CDR3 contains 16 residues. V dropped 2 bases and J dropped 7 bases, with 18 bases sitting between them. In DNA form, the CDR3 reads TGTGCCAGCAGTTACAAGTGGCAGCCTACCTCGAATGAGCAGTTCTTC. Translating gives CASSYKWQPTSNEQFF.

The gene calls are TRBV5-1 and TRBJ2-1, with TRBD2 matching over 13 bases. The CDR3 spans 15 residues. The germline V gene has CDR1 SGHRS and CDR2 YFSETQ. Germline trimming cut 6 bases from V and 10 bases from J; bases unmatched to any gene: 10. CDR3 DNA sequence: TGCGCCAGCACCCATGGACTAGCGGGAGAAGGGGAGCAGTTCTTC. This encodes CASTHGLAGEGEQFF.

This clonotype was seen a few times. The chain carries TRBV3-1 and TRBJ2-6; maybe TRBD1 (5 bases). CDR1 and CDR2 (germline): LGHDT, YNNKEL (reference sequence). This CDR3 has 16 residues. V lost 7 bases and J lost 0, with 13 bases in between. The CDR3 sequence is CASNRQGISGANVLTF. In DNA form, the CDR3 reads TGTGCCAGCAACCGGCAGGGAATCTCTGGGGCCAACGTCCTGACTTTC.

The J gene is TRBJ2-5, the V gene TRBV14, with D perhaps matching TRBD1 (6 bases). Germline values: CDR1 SGHDN, CDR2 FVKESK. CDR3 length: 15 amino acids. V lost 1 base to trimming and J lost 4 bases, with 13 bases between them. CDR3 residues: CASSQAAGVPETQYF. CDR3 bases: TGTGCCAGCAGCCAAGCGGCAGGGGTCCCAGAGACCCAGTACTTC. The full variable domain, with the rest looked up from reference TRBV14 and TRBJ2-5, is EAGVTQFPSHSVIEKGQTVTLRCDPISGHDNLYWYRRVMGKEIKFLLHFVKESKQDESGMPNNRFLAERTGGTYSTLKVQPAELEDSGVYFCASSQAAGVPETQYFGPGTRLLVL.

This clonotype was found a few times. The rearrangement uses TRBV12-5 and TRBJ2-5; TRBD2 matches at 8 bases. Trimming took 0 bases from V and 14 from J; bases not matched to a gene: 5. This CDR3 spans 12 amino acids. CDR1 is LGHNT, CDR2 FRNRAP, per germline. CDR3: CASGLVRRGAYF. CDR3 DNA: TGTGCTAGTGGTTTGGTGCGGCGGGGGGCCTACTTC.